This TCR beta chain derives from a study of technical replicates of blood from a handful of donors. The CDR3 consists of 18 residues. With 3 bases clipped from V and 4 bases from J, the junction kept 13 bases outside the gene matches. Germline assignment: CDR1 MDHEN and CDR2 SYDVKM. Only in-frame clones appear in the TCRdb table, and some are missing; sequencing was by immunoSEQ multiplex PCR. The sample includes about 81,000 clones, roughly 96% seen only once; the top ten take about 0.2%. The chain employs TRBV28 and TRBJ2-5; 11 bases fit TRBD2. Sequenced: T cells isolated from PBMCs. This sequence originates from a human donor in good health. This CDR3 reads CASSLPPLGLAVGETQYF. The DNA for the CDR3 is TGTGCCAGCAGTTTGCCTCCGTTGGGACTAGCGGTGGGAGAGACCCAGTACTTC.